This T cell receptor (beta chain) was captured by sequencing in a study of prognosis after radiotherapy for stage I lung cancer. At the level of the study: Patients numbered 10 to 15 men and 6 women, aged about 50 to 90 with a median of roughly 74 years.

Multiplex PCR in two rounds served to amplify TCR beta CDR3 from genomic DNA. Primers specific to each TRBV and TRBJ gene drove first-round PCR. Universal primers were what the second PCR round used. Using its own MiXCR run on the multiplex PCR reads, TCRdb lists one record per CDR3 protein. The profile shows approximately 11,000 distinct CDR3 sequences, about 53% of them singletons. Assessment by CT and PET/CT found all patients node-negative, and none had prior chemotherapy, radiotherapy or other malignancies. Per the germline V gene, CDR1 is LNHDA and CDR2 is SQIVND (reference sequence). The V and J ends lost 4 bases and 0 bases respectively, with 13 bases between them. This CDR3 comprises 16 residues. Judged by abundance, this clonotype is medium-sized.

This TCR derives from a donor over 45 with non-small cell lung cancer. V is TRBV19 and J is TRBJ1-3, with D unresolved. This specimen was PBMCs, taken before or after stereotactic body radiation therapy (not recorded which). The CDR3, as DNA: TGTGCCAGTAGTACGCGGAGAATAAACTCTGGAAACACCATATATTTT. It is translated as CASSTRRINSGNTIYF.